This T cell receptor (beta chain) was found in a study of blood T cells in healthy people across ages. Study summary: Template switching picked up about one barcoded beta molecule for each two T cells.

Points from the study as a whole: Estimates of diversity drawn from one million T cells were considered underestimates.

The authors ran a second PCR of roughly 6 to 12 cycles using a sample-barcoded 5' primer and a J-beta primer mix. The template-switch adaptor was a 5' adaptor with 12 random nucleotides. It tagged each cDNA molecule. TCRdb itself ran the 5' RACE reads through MiXCR, one entry per CDR3 protein. The sample has approximately 940,000 distinct CDR3 sequences; about 48% are singletons. This clonotype was picked up a small number of times. What it binds is unknown. The CDR3 totals 15 residues. V was pared by 0 bases and J by 5 bases, with 15 bases between. From germline, CDR1 is SGDLS and CDR2 YYNGEE. This clonotype originated in a man younger than 45 in good health. This chain uses TRBV9 with TRBJ2-7; tentatively, D is TRBD2 (5 bases). The sequenced material came from blood. CDR3 DNA sequence: TGTGCCAGCAGCGTAGAAGGATTCCCCGGGGACGAGCAGTACTTC. Amino acid sequence: CASSVEGFPGDEQYF. The full variable domain, its missing parts supplied by reference TRBV9 and TRBJ2-7, is DSGVTQTPKHLITATGQRVTLRCSPRSGDLSVYWYQQSLDQGLQFLIQYYNGEERAKGNILERFSAQQFPDLHSELNLSSLELGDSALYFCASSVEGFPGDEQYFGPGTRLTVT.